This T cell receptor beta chain came from a study of blood T cell repertoires in COVID-19. The CDR3 is made up of 11 amino acids. V shed 8 bases and J shed 8 bases, with 11 bases lying between them. Germline lookup yields CDR1 KGHDR and CDR2 SFDVKD. This clone was detected only a few times. Libraries were prepared by immunoSEQ multiplex PCR; TCRdb keeps only in-frame clonotypes and omits some of them. The repertoire holds about 100,000 clones, 65% to 90% seen once, with under 3.5% in the top ten. The specimen was PBMCs or T cells enriched from blood (not recorded which). This receptor was identified in a woman aged 50 to 60 who had recovered from COVID-19. The chain uses TRBV24-1 and TRBJ1-1, with D possibly TRBD1 on 5 matching bases. The CDR3: CATMSGPEAFF. The CDR3 DNA follows: TGTGCCACCATGTCAGGGCCAGAAGCTTTCTTT.